A single sample is the source of the 21 T cell receptor beta chains below, sequenced in a study of T cell responses to AZD1222 COVID-19 vaccine. The method was immunoSEQ multiplex PCR; TCRdb's version includes in-frame clones alone and lacks a portion of them. The data hold approximately 150,000 clones, with 85% to 90% observed a single time. The sample consisted of peripheral blood, taken on day 0 of AZD1222 vaccination. The receptors here all came from an adult in good health.

This rearrangement joins TRBV11-2 to TRBJ1-1; D gene uncertain. With 0 bases removed from V and 1 base from J, the gap between germline ends came to 6 bases. Germline-derived CDR1 and CDR2 are SGHAT and FQNNGV. The CDR3 has 14 residues. The CDR3 sequence is CASSLDGPNTEAFF. The DNA of the CDR3 is TGTGCCAGCAGCTTAGACGGTCCGAACACTGAAGCTTTCTTT.

Only one count was recorded for this clone. The chain links TRBV6-6 to TRBJ1-2, with D tentatively TRBD1 (5 bases). V lost 7 bases to trimming and J lost 4 bases, with 16 bases between them. Germline lookup yields CDR1 MNHNY and CDR2 SVGAGI (reference sequence). CDR3 length: 14 residues. DNA of the CDR3: TGTGCCAGCACTGGACGGGACCTTGGCTATGGCTACACCTTC. It encodes CASTGRDLGYGYTF.

This chain links TRBV5-4 with TRBJ1-4; 7 bases match TRBD1. CDR3 length: 15 residues. CDR1 is SGHNT, CDR2 YYREEE, per germline (reference sequence). Trimming removed 4 bases from V and 7 bases from J; junction bases left unmatched: 10. The DNA of the CDR3 is TGTGCCAGCAGCCCGGGACAGTCCGGAGGTGAAAAACTGTTTTTT. Its translation: CASSPGQSGGEKLFF.

The chain uses TRBV5-1 and TRBJ1-1; D remains ambiguous. The CDR3 loop spans 17 amino acids. Germline lookup yields CDR1 SGHRS and CDR2 YFSETQ. V was trimmed by 3 bases and J by 3 bases, leaving 21 bases between them. The CDR3 region is CASSSGLTARWDTEAFF. The CDR3 DNA is TGCGCCAGCAGCTCCGGACTTACGGCTCGATGGGACACTGAAGCTTTCTTT. The whole variable domain, remainder taken from reference TRBV5-1 and TRBJ1-1, is KAGVTQTPRYLIKTRGQQVTLSCSPISGHRSVSWYQQTPGQGLQFLFEYFSETQRNKGNFPGRFSGRQFSNSRSEMNVSTLELGDSALYLCASSSGLTARWDTEAFFGQGTRLTVV.

This chain links TRBV10-3 with TRBJ1-1; D gene ambiguous. V lost 7 bases and J lost 0, with 3 bases in between. Per germline, CDR1 ENHRY and CDR2 SYGVKD. This CDR3 contains 11 residues. The CDR3 DNA is TGTGCCATCACGGTGAACACTGAAGCTTTCTTT. This translates into CAITVNTEAFF.

V and J are TRBV5-1 and TRBJ1-1; tentatively, D is TRBD1 (5 bases). Germline V gene sequence: CDR1 SGHRS, CDR2 YFSETQ. V lost 0 bases to trimming and J lost 6 bases, with 9 bases between them. The CDR3 has 13 residues. DNA for the CDR3: TGCGCCAGCAGCTTGGAGGGGTTCTCTGAAGCTTTCTTT. It encodes CASSLEGFSEAFF.

The chain carries TRBV27 and TRBJ2-2, with a tentative D call TRBD1 (6 bases). V gave up 4 bases and J gave up 5 bases, with 14 bases separating them. This CDR3 region has 15 residues. Germline V gives CDR1 MNHEY, CDR2 SMNVEV (reference sequence). In DNA form, the CDR3 reads TGTGCCAGCAGTTCCCAGGACAGAAGGACCGGGGAGCTGTTTTTT. Translation: CASSSQDRRTGELFF.

The gene calls are TRBV19 and TRBJ2-2; possibly TRBD1 for D (6 bases). The CDR3 is 15 residues long. V lost 1 base and J 3 bases, leaving 9 bases between the germline ends. Germline CDR1 LNHDA, CDR2 SQIVND (reference sequence). In DNA form, the CDR3 reads TGTGCCAGTAGTATAGTCAACAGGGACACCGGGGAGCTGTTTTTT. Amino acids: CASSIVNRDTGELFF.

Comment on this clone: Other DNA sequences in the sample encode the same CDR3. V usage is TRBV10-3 and J usage is TRBJ2-3; 10 bases align to TRBD2. With 5 bases clipped from V and 3 bases from J, the junction kept 2 bases outside the gene matches. From germline, CDR1 is ENHRY and CDR2 SYGVKD. There are 14 residues in the CDR3. The chain's CDR3 is CAISSGGGTDTQYF. In DNA form, the CDR3 reads TGTGCCATCAGTAGCGGGGGGGGGACAGATACGCAGTATTTT.

The V and J genes are TRBV7-9 and TRBJ1-1; no firm D call. CDR1 SEHNR and CDR2 FQNEAQ come from the germline V gene (reference sequence). The CDR3 has 12 amino acids. V lost 1 base, J lost 6 bases, and 6 bases lay in between. The CDR3 loop is CASSLGTSEAFF. The CDR3 DNA sequence: TGTGCCAGCAGCTTAGGGACCTCTGAAGCTTTCTTT.

V is TRBV9 and J is TRBJ2-1, with no clear D. The ends were cut back, 1 base at V and 9 bases at J, with 8 bases in the middle. Germline CDR1 is SGDLS and CDR2 is YYNGEE. The CDR3 loop spans 12 amino acids. Here the CDR3 reads CASSVSGREQFF. CDR3 bases: TGTGCCAGCAGCGTATCCGGGCGTGAGCAGTTCTTC.

This chain links TRBV7-2 with TRBJ1-1, with D possibly matching TRBD1 (5 bases). CDR3 length equals 16 residues. The germline V gene has CDR1 SGHTA and CDR2 FQGNSA. The V end lost 0 bases, the J end lost 5 bases, and 16 bases lay between the germline ends. CDR3 residues: CASSLAFSGGWTEAFF. The CDR3, as DNA: TGTGCCAGCAGCTTAGCGTTTTCGGGGGGTTGGACTGAAGCTTTCTTT.

The rearrangement uses TRBV12-3 or TRBV12-4 and TRBJ1-5, with D unresolved. The CDR3 length is 13 residues. The V end was cut by 3 bases, the J end by 7 bases, with 10 bases between. CDR3 nucleotide sequence: TGTGCCAGCAGTTTGGGGTCGGGGCAGCCCCAGCATTTT. As protein: CASSLGSGQPQHF.

To note about this clone: This CDR3 is also generated by other DNA sequences in the sample. The CDR3 DNA is TGCAGTGCCAGTTTGGGAGCGGGAGGGCGGGGCGGGGAGCTGTTTTTT. Its protein product is CSASLGAGGRGGELFF. The gene calls are TRBV20-1 and TRBJ2-2; 10 bases agree with TRBD2. J lost 7 bases, V lost 6 bases, and 14 bases had no gene match. CDR1 and CDR2 from the germline V gene are DFQATT and SNEGSKA (reference sequence). CDR3 length: 16 residues.

The genes are TRBV18 and TRBJ1-2; 7 bases match TRBD1. This CDR3 comprises 13 residues. Germline loops: CDR1 KGHSH, CDR2 LQKENI. The V gene end was trimmed by 6 bases and the J gene end by 7 bases; junction bases not matched to a gene: 8. The chain's CDR3 is CASSPDRASGYTF. In DNA form, the CDR3 reads TGTGCCAGCTCGCCCGACAGGGCGTCTGGCTACACCTTC. The full variable domain, in which reference TRBV18 and TRBJ1-2 provide the parts outside the CDR3, is NAGVMQNPRHLVRRRGQEARLRCSPMKGHSHVYWYRQLPEEGLKFMVYLQKENIIDESGMPKERFSAEFPKEGPSILRIQQVVRGDSAAYFCASSPDRASGYTFGSGTRLTVV.

CDR3 coding DNA: TGCGCCAGCAGCCAAGATCGTGGAGGGGCTAATGAAAAACTGTTTTTT. Amino acid sequence: CASSQDRGGANEKLFF. V and J are TRBV4-1 and TRBJ1-4; perhaps TRBD1 as D (5 bases). CDR3 length: 16 residues. From germline, CDR1 is MGHRA and CDR2 YSYEKL. The V end was cut by 0 bases, the J end by 3 bases, with 11 bases between.

The chain uses TRBV21-1 and TRBJ2-5; the table's D call of TRBD1 was not tested on the DNA. TRBV21-1 is assigned pseudogene status. The CDR3 consists of 22 residues. The CDR3 DNA reads TGTGCCAGCACCTGGGACAGGGGAGTTTACGACCACCAGAGTGTGTCCGAAGAGACCCAGTACTTC. Its translation: CASTWDRGVYDHQSVSEETQYF.

The V gene is TRBV11-2, the J gene TRBJ2-2; D may correspond to TRBD1 or TRBD2 (6 bases each). V shed 5 bases and J shed 6 bases, with 13 bases lying between them. CDR3 length: 14 amino acids. Germline V CDR1 and CDR2: SGHAT, FQNNGV. CDR3 in amino acids: CASSQQGLSGELFF. CDR3 bases: TGTGCCAGCAGCCAACAGGGACTTTCCGGGGAGCTGTTTTTT.

V and J are TRBV18 and TRBJ2-1, with TRBD1 matching over 7 bases. The CDR3 runs to 13 residues. CDR1 and CDR2 (germline): KGHSH, LQKENI. The V and J ends lost 3 bases and 10 bases, in that order; junction bases with no gene match: 6. In DNA, the CDR3 is TGTGCCAGCTCACCGGACAGGACCAGCGAGCAGTTCTTC. This sequence encodes CASSPDRTSEQFF. The entire variable domain, with the rest obtained from reference TRBV18 and TRBJ2-1, is as follows: NAGVMQNPRHLVRRRGQEARLRCSPMKGHSHVYWYRQLPEEGLKFMVYLQKENIIDESGMPKERFSAEFPKEGPSILRIQQVVRGDSAAYFCASSPDRTSEQFFGPGTRLTVL.

The gene calls are TRBV30 and TRBJ1-6; tentative D call: TRBD1 (6 bases). Germline assignment: CDR1 GTSNPN and CDR2 SVGIG (reference sequence). Trimming stripped 4 bases from V and 3 bases from J, with 16 bases between. CDR3 length: 16 amino acids. This CDR3 reads CAWIRRDTGYNSPLHF. The CDR3 DNA reads TGTGCCTGGATCCGTCGGGACACGGGCTATAATTCACCCCTCCACTTT.

This clone occurred once. The gene calls are TRBV2 and TRBJ1-6; a weak D match, TRBD1 (6 bases). V was trimmed by 8 bases and J by 0 bases, leaving 14 bases between them. The CDR3 consists of 16 residues. In germline, CDR1 is SNHLY, CDR2 FYNNEI. For the CDR3, the DNA is TGTGCCAGCGAGACAGGTCGTAGCTCCTATAATTCACCCCTCCACTTT. Translating gives CASETGRSSYNSPLHF.